What follows describes a single T cell receptor (beta chain). Its antigen remains unidentified. Produced via immunoSEQ multiplex PCR; TCRdb's table is partial and in-frame only. The sample carries 200,000 or so clones, more than 75% recorded once. This sample is part of a study of cytomegalovirus exposure and HLA in healthy donors. CDR1 is SEHNR, CDR2 FQNEAQ, per germline (reference sequence). Trimming took 2 bases from V and 3 from J, leaving 19 bases between them. CDR3 length: 17 amino acids. Study-level results: In vitro data verified three CMV-associated chains as specific for CMV antigens. A classifier reportedly called cytomegalovirus status with high sensitivity and specificity. Listed as cytomegalovirus-associated were more than 150 TCR beta chains.

J is TRBJ1-2 and V is TRBV7-9, with D possibly matching TRBD1 (6 bases). The sequence derives from a man younger than 35 in good health and CMV-seropositive. The material sequenced was PBMCs. The CDR3 DNA reads TGTGCCAGCAGCTTATTCCCTTACAGGGTCCAGGACTATGGCTACACCTTC. It specifies CASSLFPYRVQDYGYTF.